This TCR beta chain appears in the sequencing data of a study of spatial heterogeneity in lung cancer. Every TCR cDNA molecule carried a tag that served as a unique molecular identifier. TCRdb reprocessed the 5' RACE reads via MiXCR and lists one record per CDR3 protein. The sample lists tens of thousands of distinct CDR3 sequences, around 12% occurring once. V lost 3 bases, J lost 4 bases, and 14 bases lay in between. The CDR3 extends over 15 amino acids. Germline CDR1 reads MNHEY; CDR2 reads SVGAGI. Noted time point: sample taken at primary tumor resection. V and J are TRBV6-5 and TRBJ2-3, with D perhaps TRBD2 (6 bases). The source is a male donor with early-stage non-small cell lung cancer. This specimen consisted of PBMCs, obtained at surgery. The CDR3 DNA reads TGTGCCAGCAGTTATAGCGGAAGGAGCGCAGATACGCAGTATTTT. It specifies CASSYSGRSADTQYF.